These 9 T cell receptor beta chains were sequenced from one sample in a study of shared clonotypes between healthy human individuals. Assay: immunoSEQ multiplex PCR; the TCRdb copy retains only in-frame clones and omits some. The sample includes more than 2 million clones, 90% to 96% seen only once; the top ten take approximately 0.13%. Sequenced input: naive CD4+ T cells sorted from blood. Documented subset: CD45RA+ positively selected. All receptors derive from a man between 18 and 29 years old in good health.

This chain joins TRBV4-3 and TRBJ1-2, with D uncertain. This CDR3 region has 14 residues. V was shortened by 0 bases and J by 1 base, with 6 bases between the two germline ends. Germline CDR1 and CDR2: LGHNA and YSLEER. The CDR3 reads CASSQEQLNYGYTF. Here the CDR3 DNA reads TGCGCCAGCAGCCAAGAGCAGCTTAACTATGGCTACACCTTC.

CDR3 protein: CASSWGSQVNSGNTIYF. The DNA for the CDR3 is TGTGCCAGCAGTTGGGGTTCCCAGGTGAACTCTGGAAACACCATATATTTT. The V call is TRBV28, the J call TRBJ1-3; D is undetermined. V lost 4 bases and J 0 bases, leaving 16 bases between the germline ends. The CDR3 is 17 residues long. Germline V CDR1 and CDR2: MDHEN, SYDVKM. Looking up the rest from reference TRBV28 and TRBJ1-3 gives the full variable domain: DVKVTQSSRYLVKRTGEKVFLECVQDMDHENMFWYRQDPGLGLRLIYFSYDVKMKEKGDIPEGYSVSREKKERFSLILESASTNQTSMYLCASSWGSQVNSGNTIYFGEGSWLTVV.

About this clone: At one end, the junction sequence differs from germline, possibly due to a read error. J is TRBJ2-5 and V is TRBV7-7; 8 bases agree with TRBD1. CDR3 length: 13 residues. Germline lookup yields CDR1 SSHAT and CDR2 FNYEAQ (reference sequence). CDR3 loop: CASSQGAGETQYF. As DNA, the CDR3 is TGTGCTAGCAGTCAGGGGGCTGGGGAGACCCAGTACTTC. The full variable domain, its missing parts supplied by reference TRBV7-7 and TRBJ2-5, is GAGVSQSPRYKVTKRGQDVTLRCDPISSHATLYWYQQALGQGPEFLTYFNYEAQPDKSGLPSDRFSAERPEGSISTLTIQRTEQRDSAMYRCASSQGAGETQYFGPGTRLLVL.

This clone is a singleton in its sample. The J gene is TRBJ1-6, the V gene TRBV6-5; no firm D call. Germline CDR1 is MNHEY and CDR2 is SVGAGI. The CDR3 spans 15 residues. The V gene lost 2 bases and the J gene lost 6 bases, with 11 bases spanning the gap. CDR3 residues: CASSYGQARNSPLHF. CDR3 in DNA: TGTGCCAGCAGTTACGGGCAGGCGCGTAATTCACCCCTCCACTTT.

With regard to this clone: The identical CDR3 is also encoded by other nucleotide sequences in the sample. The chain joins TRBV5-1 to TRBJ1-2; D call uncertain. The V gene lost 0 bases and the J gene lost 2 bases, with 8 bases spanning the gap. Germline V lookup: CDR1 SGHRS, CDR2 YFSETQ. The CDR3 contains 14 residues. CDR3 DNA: TGCGCCAGCAGCTTGGAGGGCAGCAACTATGGCTACACCTTC. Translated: CASSLEGSNYGYTF. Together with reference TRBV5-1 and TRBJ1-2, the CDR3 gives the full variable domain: KAGVTQTPRYLIKTRGQQVTLSCSPISGHRSVSWYQQTPGQGLQFLFEYFSETQRNKGNFPGRFSGRQFSNSRSEMNVSTLELGDSALYLCASSLEGSNYGYTFGSGTRLTVV.

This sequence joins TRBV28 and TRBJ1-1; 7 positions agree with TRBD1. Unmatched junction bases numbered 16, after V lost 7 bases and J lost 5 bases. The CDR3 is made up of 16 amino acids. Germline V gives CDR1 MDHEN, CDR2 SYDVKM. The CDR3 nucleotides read TGTGCCAGCACCGTTTTTGGGAGACAGGGCACGACTGAAGCTTTCTTT. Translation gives CASTVFGRQGTTEAFF.

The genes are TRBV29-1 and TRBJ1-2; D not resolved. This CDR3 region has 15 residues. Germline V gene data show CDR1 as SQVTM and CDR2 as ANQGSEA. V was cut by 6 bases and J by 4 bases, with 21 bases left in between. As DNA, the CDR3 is TGCAGCGTACCGTTTTACGGGCTAATTGGCTATGGCTACACCTTC. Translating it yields CSVPFYGLIGYGYTF.

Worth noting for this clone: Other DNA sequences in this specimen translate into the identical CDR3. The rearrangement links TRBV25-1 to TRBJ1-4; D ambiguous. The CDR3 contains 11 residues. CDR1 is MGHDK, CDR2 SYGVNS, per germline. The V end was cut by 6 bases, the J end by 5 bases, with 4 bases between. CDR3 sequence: CASRGNEKLFF. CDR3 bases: TGTGCCAGCAGGGGAAATGAAAAACTGTTTTTT. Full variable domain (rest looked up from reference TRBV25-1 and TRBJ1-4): EADIYQTPRYLVIGTGKKITLECSQTMGHDKMYWYQQDPGMELHLIHYSYGVNSTEKGDLSSESTVSRIRTEHFPLTLESARPSHTSQYLCASRGNEKLFFGSGTQLSVL.

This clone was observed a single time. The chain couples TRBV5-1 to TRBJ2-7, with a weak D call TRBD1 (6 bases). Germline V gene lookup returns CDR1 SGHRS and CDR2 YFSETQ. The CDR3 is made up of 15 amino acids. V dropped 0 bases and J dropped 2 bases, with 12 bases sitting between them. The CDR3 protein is CASSLGGTPAYEQYF. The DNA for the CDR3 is TGCGCCAGCAGCTTGGGTGGGACACCTGCCTACGAGCAGTACTTC.